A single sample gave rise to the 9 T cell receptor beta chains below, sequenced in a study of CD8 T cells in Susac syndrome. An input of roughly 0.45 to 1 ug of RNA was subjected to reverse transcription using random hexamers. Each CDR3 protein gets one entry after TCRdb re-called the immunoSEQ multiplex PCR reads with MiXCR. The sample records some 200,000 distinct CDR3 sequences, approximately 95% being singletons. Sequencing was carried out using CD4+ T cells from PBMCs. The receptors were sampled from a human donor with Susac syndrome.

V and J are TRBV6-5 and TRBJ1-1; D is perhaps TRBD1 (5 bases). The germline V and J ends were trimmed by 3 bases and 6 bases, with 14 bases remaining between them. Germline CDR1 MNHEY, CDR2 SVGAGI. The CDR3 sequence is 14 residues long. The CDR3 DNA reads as TGTGCCAGCAGTTATGGGGCAGGGCCTCCTGAAGCTTTCTTT. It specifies CASSYGAGPPEAFF.

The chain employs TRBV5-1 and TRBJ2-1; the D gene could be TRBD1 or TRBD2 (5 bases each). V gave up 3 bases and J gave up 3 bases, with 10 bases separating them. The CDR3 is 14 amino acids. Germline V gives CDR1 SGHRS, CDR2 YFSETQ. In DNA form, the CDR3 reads TGCGCCAGCAGCTCCCGGGACCTCTACAATGAGCAGTTCTTC. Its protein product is CASSSRDLYNEQFF.

The CDR3 reads CASSFGRNYGYTF. CDR3 coding DNA: TGTGCCAGCAGTTTTGGCAGGAACTATGGCTACACCTTC. This chain connects TRBV12-3 or TRBV12-4 to TRBJ1-2; D remains ambiguous. The CDR3 is made up of 13 amino acids. The germline V and J ends were trimmed by 3 bases and 2 bases, with 7 bases remaining between them.

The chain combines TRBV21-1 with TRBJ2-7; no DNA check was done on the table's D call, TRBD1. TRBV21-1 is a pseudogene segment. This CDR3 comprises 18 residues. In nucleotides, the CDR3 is TGTGCCAGCAGCAAAAAAAGGGACAGCCGGATTTTGACCTACGAGCAGTACTTC. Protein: CASSKKRDSRILTYEQYF.

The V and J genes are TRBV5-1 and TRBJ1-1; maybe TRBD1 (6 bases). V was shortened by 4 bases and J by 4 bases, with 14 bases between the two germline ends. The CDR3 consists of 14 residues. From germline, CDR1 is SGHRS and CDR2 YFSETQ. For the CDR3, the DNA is TGCGCCAGCAGCCCCACGGTAGGGGGCACTGAAGCTTTCTTT. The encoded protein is CASSPTVGGTEAFF.

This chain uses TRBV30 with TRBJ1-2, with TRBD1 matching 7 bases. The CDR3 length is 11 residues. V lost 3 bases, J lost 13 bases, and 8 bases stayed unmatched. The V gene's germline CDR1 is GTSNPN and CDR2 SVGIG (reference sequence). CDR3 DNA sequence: TGTGCCTGGAGGGGACAGATCTTGGCCACCTTC. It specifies CAWRGQILATF.

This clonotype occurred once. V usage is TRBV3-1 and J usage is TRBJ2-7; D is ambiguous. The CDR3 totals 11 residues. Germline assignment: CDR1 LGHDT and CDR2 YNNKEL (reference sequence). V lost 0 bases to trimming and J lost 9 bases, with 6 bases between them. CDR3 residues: CASSQDIVQYF. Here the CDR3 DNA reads TGTGCCAGCAGCCAAGATATAGTGCAGTACTTC.

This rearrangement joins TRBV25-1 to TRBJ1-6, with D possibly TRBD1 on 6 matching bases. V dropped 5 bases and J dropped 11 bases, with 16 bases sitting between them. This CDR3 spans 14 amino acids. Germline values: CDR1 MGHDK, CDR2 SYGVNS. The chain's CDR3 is CASSHDRFNTPLHF. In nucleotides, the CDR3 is TGTGCCAGCAGTCACGACAGGTTCAATACACCCCTCCACTTT.

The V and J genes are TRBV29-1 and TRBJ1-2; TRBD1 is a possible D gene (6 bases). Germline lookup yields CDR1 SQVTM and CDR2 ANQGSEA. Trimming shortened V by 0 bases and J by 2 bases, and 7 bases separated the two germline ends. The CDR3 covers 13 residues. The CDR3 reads CSVEDQGNYGYTF. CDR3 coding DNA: TGCAGCGTTGAAGATCAGGGGAACTATGGCTACACCTTC.